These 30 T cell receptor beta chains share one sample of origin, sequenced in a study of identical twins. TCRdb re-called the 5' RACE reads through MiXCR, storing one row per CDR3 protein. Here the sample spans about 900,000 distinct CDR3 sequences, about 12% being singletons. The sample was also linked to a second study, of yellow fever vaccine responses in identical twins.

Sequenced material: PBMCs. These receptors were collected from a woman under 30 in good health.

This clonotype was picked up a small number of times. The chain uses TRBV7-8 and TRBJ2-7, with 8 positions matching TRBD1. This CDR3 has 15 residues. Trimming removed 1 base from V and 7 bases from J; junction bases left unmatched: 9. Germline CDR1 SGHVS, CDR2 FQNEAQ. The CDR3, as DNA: TGTGCCAGCAGCTTAGGACAGGGGAGTATGAGAGAGCAGTACTTC. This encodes CASSLGQGSMREQYF.

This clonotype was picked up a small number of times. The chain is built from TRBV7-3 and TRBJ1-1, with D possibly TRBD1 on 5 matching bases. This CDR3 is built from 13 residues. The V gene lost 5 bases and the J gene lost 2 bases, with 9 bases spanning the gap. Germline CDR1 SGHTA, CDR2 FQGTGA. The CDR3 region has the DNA TGTGCCAGCAGCCTGGGGCACAACACTGAAGCTTTCTTT. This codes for CASSLGHNTEAFF. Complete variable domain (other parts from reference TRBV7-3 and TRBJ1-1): GAGVSQTPSNKVTEKGKYVELRCDPISGHTALYWYRQSLGQGPEFLIYFQGTGAADDSGLPNDRFFAVRPEGSVSTLKIQRTERGDSAVYLCASSLGHNTEAFFGQGTRLTVV.

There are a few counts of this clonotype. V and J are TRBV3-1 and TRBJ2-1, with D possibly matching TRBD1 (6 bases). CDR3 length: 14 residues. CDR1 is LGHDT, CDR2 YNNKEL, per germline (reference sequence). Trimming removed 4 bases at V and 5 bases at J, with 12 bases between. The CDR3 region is CASSRGLPHNEQFF. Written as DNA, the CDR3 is TGTGCCAGCAGCCGGGGGCTACCCCACAATGAGCAGTTCTTC.

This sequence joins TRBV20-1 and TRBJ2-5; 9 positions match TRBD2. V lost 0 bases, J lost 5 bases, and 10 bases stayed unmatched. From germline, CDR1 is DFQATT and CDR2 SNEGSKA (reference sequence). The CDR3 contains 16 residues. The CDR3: CSAREIWRGGPETQYF. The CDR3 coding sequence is TGCAGTGCTAGAGAAATCTGGCGGGGGGGCCCGGAGACCCAGTACTTC.

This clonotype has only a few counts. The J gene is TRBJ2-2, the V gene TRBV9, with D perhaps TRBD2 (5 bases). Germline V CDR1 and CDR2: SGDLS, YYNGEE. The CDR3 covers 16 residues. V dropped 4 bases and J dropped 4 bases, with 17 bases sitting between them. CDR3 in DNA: TGTGCCAGCAGCCCTACTTTACCTCGGGGCACCGGGGAGCTGTTTTTT. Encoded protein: CASSPTLPRGTGELFF.

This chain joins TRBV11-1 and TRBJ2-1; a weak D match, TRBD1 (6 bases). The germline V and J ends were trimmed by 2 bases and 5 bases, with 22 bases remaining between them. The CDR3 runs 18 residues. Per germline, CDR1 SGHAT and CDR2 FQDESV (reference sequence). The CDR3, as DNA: TGTGCCAGCAGCTTATCCTGGGGGCTCGACTCCCGGAACAATGAGCAGTTCTTC. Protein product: CASSLSWGLDSRNNEQFF.

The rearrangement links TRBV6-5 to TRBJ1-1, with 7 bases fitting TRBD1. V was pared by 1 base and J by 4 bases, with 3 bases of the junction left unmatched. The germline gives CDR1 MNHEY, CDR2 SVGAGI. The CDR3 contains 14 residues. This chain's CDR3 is CASSYLDRRTEAFF. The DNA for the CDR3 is TGTGCCAGCAGTTACTTGGACAGGCGCACTGAAGCTTTCTTT.

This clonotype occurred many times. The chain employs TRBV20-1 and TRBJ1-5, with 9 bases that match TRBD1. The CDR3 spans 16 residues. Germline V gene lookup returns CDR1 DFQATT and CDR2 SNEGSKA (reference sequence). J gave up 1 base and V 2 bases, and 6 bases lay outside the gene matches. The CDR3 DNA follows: TGCAGTGCTAGAAGGGACAGGGTGGGGAGCAATCAGCCCCAGCATTTT. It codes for CSARRDRVGSNQPQHF.

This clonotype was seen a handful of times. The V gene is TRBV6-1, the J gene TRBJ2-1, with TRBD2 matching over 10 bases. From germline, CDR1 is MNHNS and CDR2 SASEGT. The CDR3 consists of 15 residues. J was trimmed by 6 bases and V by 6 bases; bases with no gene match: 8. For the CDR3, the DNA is TGTGCCAGCAGAGCCGGGACTAGCGACACCAATGAGCAGTTCTTC. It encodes CASRAGTSDTNEQFF.

The CDR3 sequence: CASSLDRAGAADTQYF. Here the CDR3 DNA reads TGTGCCAGCAGCTTAGACCGCGCAGGAGCGGCAGATACGCAGTATTTT. The chain links TRBV5-6 to TRBJ2-3; weak D call: TRBD2 (5 bases). Germline CDR1 is SGHDT and CDR2 is YYEEEE. CDR3 length: 16 residues. V lost 2 bases and J lost 4, with 17 bases in between.

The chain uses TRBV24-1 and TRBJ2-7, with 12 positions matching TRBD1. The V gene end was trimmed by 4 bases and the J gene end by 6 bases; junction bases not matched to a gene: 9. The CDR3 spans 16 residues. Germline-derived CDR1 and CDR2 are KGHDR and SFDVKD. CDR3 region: CATSEDPGQGAVEQYF. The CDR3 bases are TGTGCCACCAGTGAAGATCCGGGACAGGGGGCTGTCGAGCAGTACTTC.

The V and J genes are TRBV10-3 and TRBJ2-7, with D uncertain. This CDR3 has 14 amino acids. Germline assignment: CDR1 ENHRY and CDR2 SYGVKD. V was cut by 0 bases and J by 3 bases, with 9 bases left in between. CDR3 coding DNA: TGTGCCATCAGTGAGTCGACTTCTATCTACGAGCAGTACTTC. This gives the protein CAISESTSIYEQYF.

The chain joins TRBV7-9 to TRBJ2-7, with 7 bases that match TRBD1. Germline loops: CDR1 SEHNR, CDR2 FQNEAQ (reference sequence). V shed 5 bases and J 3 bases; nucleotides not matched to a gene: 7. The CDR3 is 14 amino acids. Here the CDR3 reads CASSAPGQIYEQYF. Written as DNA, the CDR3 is TGTGCCAGCAGCGCCCCGGGACAGATCTACGAGCAGTACTTC.

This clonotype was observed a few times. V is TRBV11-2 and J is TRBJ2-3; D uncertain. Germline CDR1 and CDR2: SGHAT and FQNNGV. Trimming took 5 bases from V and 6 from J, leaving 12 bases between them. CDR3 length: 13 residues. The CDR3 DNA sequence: TGTGCCAGCAGCCGAACCTCTTATGATACGCAGTATTTT. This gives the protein CASSRTSYDTQYF.

The CDR3 region is CASSPRDLITYEQYF. CDR3 sequence (DNA): TGTGCCAGCAGCCCCCGGGACCTAATAACCTACGAGCAGTACTTC. The J gene is TRBJ2-7, the V gene TRBV5-5, with D tentatively TRBD1 or TRBD2 (5 bases each). With 4 bases removed from V and 2 bases from J, the gap between germline ends came to 16 bases. Germline loops: CDR1 SGHKS, CDR2 YYEKEE (reference sequence). CDR3 length equals 15 residues.

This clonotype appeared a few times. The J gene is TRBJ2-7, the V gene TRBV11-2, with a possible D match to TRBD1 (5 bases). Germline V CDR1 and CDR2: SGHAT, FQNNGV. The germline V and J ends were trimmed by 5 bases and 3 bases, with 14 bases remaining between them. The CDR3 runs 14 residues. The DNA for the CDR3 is TGTGCCAGCAGCCTATCGACAGCTTACTACGAGCAGTACTTC. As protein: CASSLSTAYYEQYF.

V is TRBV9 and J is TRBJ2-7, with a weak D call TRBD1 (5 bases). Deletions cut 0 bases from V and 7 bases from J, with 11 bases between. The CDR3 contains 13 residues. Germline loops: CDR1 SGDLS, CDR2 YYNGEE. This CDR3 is CASSVVEDKEQYF. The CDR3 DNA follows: TGTGCCAGCAGCGTAGTTGAGGACAAGGAGCAGTACTTC.

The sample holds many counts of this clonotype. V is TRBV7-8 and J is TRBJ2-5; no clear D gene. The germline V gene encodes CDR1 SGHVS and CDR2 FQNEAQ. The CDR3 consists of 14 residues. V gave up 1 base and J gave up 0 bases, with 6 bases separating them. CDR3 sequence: CASSLEAYQETQYF. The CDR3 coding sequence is TGTGCCAGCAGCTTAGAGGCTTACCAAGAGACCCAGTACTTC.

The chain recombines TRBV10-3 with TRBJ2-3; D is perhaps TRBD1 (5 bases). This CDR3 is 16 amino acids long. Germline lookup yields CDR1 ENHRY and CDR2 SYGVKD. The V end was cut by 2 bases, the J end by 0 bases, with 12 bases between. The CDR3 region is CAISEPTVTSTDTQYF. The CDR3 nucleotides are TGTGCCATCAGTGAGCCGACAGTGACTAGCACAGATACGCAGTATTTT.

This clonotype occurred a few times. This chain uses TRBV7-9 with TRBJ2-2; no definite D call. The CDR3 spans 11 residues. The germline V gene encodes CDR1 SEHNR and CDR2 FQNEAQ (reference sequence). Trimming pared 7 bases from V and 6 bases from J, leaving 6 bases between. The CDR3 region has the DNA TGTGCCAGCAAGGAAGCCGGGGAGCTGTTTTTT. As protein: CASKEAGELFF.

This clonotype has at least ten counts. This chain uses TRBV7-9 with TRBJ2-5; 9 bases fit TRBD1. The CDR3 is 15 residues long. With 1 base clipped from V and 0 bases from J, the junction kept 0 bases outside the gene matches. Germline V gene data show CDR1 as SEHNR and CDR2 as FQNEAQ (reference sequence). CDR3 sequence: CASSLGTGDQETQYF. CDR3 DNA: TGTGCCAGCAGCTTAGGGACAGGGGACCAAGAGACCCAGTACTTC.

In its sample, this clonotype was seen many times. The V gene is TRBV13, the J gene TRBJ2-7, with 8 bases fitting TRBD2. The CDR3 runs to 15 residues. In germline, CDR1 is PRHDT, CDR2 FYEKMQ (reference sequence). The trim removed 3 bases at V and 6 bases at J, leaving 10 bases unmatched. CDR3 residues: CASSFPLSGMREQYF. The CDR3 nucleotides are TGTGCCAGCAGCTTTCCCCTTAGCGGGATGCGCGAGCAGTACTTC.

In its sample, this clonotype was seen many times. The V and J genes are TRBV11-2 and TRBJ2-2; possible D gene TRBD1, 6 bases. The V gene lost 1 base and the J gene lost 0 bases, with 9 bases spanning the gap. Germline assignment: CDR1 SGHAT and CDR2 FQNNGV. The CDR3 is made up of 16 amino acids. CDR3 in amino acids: CASSLVGTTNTGELFF. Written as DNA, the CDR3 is TGTGCCAGCAGCTTAGTCGGGACAACGAACACCGGGGAGCTGTTTTTT.

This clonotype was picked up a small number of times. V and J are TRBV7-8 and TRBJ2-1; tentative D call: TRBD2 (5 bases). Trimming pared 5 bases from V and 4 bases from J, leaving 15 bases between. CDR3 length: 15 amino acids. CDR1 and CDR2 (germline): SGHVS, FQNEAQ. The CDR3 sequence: CASSQAGSVYNEQFF. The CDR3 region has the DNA TGTGCCAGCAGCCAAGCTGGTAGCGTATACAATGAGCAGTTCTTC.

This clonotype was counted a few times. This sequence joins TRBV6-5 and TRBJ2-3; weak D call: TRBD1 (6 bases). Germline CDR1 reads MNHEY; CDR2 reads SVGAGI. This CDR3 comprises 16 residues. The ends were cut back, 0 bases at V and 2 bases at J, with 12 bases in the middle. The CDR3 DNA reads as TGTGCCAGCAGTTACTCGAAGGGGGTGGACACAGATACGCAGTATTTT. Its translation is CASSYSKGVDTDTQYF.

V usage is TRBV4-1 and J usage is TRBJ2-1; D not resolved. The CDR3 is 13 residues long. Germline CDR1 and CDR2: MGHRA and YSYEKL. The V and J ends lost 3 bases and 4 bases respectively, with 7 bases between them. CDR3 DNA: TGCGCCAGCAGCCAGTTCGGGTACAATGAGCAGTTCTTC. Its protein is CASSQFGYNEQFF.

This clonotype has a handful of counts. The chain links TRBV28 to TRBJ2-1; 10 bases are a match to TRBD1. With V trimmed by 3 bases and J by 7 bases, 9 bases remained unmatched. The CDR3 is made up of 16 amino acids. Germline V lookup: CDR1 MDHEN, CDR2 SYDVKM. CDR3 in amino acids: CASSFAGTGVFNEQFF. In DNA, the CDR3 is TGTGCCAGCAGTTTTGCCGGGACAGGGGTGTTTAATGAGCAGTTCTTC.

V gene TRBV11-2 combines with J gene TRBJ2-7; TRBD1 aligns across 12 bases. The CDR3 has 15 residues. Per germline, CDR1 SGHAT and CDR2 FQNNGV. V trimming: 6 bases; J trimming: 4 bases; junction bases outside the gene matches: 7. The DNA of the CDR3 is TGTGCCAGCAGACTGGGACAGGGGGCATCGTACGAGCAGTACGTC. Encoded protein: CASRLGQGASYEQYV.

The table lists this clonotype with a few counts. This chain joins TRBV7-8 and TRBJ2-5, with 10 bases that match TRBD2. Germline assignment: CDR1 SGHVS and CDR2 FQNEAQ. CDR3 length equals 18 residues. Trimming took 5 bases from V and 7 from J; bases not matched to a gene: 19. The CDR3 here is CASSHEPRLAGVAGTQYF. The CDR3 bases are TGTGCCAGCAGCCACGAGCCCCGGCTAGCGGGAGTTGCAGGGACCCAGTACTTC.

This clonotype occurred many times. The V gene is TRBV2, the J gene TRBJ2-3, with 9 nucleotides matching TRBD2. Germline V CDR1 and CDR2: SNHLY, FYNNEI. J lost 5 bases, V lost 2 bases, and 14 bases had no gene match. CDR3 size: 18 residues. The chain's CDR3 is CASSETSVAGLARDTQYF. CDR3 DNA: TGTGCCAGCAGTGAAACCTCGGTTGCGGGACTAGCAAGAGATACGCAGTATTTT.